The sequence of this T cell receptor beta chain was determined in a study of naive and memory T cell subsets. CD4 T cells were positively selected, then CD8 T cells from the CD4-negative fraction. Two oligonucleotides, mixed equimolar, formed the beta constant-region primer covering TRBC1 and TRBC2. The ligated cDNA underwent four PCR rounds using SP2 and nested alpha and beta constant-region primers. An oligonucleotide with the SP2 primer and a 12-nucleotide UMI was ligated to the cDNA 3' end. MiXCR, run by TCRdb on the UMI-ligation and nested PCR reads, gives a single entry per CDR3 protein. The data hold around 110,000 distinct CDR3 sequences, with over 30% observed a single time. Regarding the study as a whole: The power law exponent of TCR abundance differed between naive and memory cells. Over 90% of naive TCR sequences appeared only once, unlike memory subsets.

Trimming removed 4 bases from V and 3 bases from J; junction bases left unmatched: 5. The CDR3 consists of 16 residues. Germline lookup yields CDR1 SGHVS and CDR2 FNYEAQ. The sample holds many counts of this clonotype. Its specificity is unknown. The TCR comes from a human donor in good health. Material: central memory CD4+ T cells from blood. The chain recombines TRBV7-6 with TRBJ2-7; 14 nucleotides align to TRBD2. CDR3 nucleotides: TGTGCCAGCAGCTCGGGACTAGCGGGAGTTGGCTACGAGCAGTACTTC. It yields the protein CASSSGLAGVGYEQYF.